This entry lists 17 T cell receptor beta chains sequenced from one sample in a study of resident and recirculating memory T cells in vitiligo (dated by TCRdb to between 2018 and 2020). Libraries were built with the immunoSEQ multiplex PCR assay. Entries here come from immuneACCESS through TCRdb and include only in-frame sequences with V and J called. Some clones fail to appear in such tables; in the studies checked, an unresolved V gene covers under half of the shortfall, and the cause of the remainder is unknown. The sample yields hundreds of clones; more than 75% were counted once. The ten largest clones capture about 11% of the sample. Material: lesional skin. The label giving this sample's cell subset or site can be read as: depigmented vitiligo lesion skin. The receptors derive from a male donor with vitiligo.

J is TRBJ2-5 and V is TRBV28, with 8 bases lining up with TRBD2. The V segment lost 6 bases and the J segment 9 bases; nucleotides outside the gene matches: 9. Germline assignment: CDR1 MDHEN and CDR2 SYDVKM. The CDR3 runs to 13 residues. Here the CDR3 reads CASRAGTSGAQYF. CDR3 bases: TGTGCCAGCAGGGCCGGGACTAGTGGGGCCCAGTACTTC.

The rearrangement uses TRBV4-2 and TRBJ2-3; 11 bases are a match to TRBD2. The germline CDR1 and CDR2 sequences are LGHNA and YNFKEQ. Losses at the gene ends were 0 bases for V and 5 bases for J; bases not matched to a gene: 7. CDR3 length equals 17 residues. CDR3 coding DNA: TGTGCCAGCAGCCAAGATGAACTAGCGGGAGTTCAAGATACGCAGTATTTT. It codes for CASSQDELAGVQDTQYF.

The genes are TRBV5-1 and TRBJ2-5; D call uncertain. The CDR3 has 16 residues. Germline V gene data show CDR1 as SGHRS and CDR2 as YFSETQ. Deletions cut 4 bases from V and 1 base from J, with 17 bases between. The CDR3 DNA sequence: TGCGCCAGCAGCCCCCTGAGCAGGCCACCCCAAGAGACCCAGTACTTC. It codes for CASSPLSRPPQETQYF.

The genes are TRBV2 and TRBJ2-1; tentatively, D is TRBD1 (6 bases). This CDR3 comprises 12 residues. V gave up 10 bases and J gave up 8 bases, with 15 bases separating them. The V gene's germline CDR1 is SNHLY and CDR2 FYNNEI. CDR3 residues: CAMGTGSYEQFF. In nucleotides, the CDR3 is TGTGCCATGGGAACAGGGTCATATGAGCAGTTCTTC.

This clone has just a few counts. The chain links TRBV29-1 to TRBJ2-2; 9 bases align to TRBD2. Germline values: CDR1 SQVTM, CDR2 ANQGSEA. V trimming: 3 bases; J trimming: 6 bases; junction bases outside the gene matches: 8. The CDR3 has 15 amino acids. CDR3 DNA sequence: TGCAGCGTTGAGGGGGGCGGGAGGGCCCCCGGGGAGCTGTTTTTT. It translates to CSVEGGGRAPGELFF.

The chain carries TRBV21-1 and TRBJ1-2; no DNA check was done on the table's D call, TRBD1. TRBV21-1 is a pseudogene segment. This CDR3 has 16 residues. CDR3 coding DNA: TGTGCCAGCAGTCAGTCGCTATACAGAAAGACCTATGGCTACACCTTC. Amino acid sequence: CASSQSLYRKTYGYTF.

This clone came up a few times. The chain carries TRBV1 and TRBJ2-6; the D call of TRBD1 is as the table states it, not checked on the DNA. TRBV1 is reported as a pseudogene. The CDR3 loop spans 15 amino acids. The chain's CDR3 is CTSRSAQSRANVLTF. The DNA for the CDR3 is TGCACCAGCAGAAGTGCACAAAGTCGGGCCAACGTCCTGACTTTC.

For the CDR3, the DNA is TGTGCCAGCAGTGAAGGTGGGGAGCAGCCCCAGCATTTT. Protein sequence: CASSEGGEQPQHF. The chain couples TRBV2 to TRBJ1-5; D call uncertain. V lost 1 base to trimming and J lost 7 bases, with 8 bases between them. This CDR3 is built from 13 residues. Looked up from germline, CDR1 is SNHLY and CDR2 is FYNNEI.

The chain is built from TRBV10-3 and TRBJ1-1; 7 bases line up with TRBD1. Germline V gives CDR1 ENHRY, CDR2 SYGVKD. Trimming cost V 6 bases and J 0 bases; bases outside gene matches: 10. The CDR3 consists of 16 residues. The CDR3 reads CAISQKGTAMNTEAFF. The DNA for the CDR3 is TGTGCCATCAGCCAGAAGGGGACAGCCATGAACACTGAAGCTTTCTTT.

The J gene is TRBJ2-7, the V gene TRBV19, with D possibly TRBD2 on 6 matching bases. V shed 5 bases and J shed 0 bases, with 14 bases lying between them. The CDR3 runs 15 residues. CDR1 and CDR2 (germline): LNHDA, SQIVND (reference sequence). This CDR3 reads CASSGQRVSSYEQYF. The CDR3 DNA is TGTGCCAGTAGTGGCCAGCGGGTAAGCTCCTACGAGCAGTACTTC.

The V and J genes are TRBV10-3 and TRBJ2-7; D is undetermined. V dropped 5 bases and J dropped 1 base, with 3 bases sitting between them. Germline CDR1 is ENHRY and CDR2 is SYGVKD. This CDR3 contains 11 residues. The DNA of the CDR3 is TGTGCCATCAGTTCATCCTACGAGCAGTACTTC. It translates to CAISSSYEQYF.

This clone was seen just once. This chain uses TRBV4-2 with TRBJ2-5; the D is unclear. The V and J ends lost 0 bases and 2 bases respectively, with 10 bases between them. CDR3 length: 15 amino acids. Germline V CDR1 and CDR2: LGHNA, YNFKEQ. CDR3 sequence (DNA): TGTGCCAGCAGCCAAGATGCAGGCCGACAAGAGACCCAGTACTTC. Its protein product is CASSQDAGRQETQYF.

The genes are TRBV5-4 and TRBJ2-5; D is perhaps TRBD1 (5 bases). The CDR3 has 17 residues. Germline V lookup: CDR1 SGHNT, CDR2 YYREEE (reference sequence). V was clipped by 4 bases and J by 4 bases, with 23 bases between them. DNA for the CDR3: TGTGCCAGCAGCGGGTGGGCTGGGGCAGGGAACGGAGAGACCCAGTACTTC. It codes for CASSGWAGAGNGETQYF.

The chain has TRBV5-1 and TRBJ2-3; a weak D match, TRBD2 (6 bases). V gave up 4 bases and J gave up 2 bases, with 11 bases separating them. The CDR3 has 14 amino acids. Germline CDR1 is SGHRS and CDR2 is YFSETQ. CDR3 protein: CASSGGLPTDTQYF. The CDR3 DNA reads TGCGCCAGCAGCGGGGGACTTCCCACAGATACGCAGTATTTT.

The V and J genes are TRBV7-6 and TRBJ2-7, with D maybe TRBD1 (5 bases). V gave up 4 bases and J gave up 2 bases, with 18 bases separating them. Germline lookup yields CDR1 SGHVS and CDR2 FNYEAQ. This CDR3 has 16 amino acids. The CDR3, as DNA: TGTGCCAGCAGCTCCTCCTTAGGGGCGGATGCCTACGAGCAGTACTTC. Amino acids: CASSSSLGADAYEQYF.

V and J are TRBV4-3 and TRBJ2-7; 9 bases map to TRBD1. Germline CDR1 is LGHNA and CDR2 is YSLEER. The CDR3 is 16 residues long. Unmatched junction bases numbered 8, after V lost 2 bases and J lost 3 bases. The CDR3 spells CASSQLTGGAVYEQYF. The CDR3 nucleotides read TGCGCCAGCAGCCAACTTACAGGGGGCGCTGTCTACGAGCAGTACTTC.

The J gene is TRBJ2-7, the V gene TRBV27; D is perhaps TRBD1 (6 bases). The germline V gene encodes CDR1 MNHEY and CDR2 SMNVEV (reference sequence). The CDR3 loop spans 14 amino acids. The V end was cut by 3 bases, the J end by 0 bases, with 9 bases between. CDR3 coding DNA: TGTGCCAGCAGTTTTGCCAGGGGCTCCTACGAGCAGTACTTC. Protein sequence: CASSFARGSYEQYF.